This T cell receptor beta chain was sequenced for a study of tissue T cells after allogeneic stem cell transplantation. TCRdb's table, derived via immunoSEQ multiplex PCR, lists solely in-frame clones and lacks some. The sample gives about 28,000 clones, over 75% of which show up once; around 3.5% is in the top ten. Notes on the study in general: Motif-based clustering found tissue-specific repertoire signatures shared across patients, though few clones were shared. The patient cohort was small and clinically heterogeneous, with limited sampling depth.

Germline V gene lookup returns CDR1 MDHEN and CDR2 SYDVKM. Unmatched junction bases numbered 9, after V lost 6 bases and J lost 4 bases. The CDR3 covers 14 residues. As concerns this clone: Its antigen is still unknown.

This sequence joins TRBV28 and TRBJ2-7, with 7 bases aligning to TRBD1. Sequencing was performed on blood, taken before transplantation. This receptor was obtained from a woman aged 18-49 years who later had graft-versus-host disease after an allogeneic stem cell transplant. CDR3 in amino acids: CASSSDRASYEQYF. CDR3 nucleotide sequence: TGTGCCAGCAGCTCCGACAGGGCGTCTTACGAGCAGTACTTC. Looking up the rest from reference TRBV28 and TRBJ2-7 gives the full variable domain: DVKVTQSSRYLVKRTGEKVFLECVQDMDHENMFWYRQDPGLGLRLIYFSYDVKMKEKGDIPEGYSVSREKKERFSLILESASTNQTSMYLCASSSDRASYEQYFGPGTRLTVT.